This T cell receptor beta chain was captured by sequencing in a study of OX40 agonist ivuxolimab in advanced cancers. The repertoire was sequenced with immunoSEQ multiplex PCR; TCRdb's copy has only in-frame clones and lacks some. Seen here are about 76,000 clones, 85% observed once, and the top ten hold around 3.2%. Study results and caveats: CD4+ and CD8+ blood T cells expanded clonally by week 6 at 0.1 to 3.0 mg/kg. Compared with others, partial responders at 0.1-3.0 mg/kg displayed clonal expansion among the lowest.

Concerning this clone: Its matching antigen is unknown.

CDR1 is SGHTA, CDR2 FQGTGA, per germline. With V trimmed by 7 bases and J by 3 bases, 0 bases remained unmatched. The CDR3 has 13 residues. The input for sequencing was CD4+ or CD8+ T cells sorted from blood, taken in a trial of the OX40 agonist ivuxolimab. The rearrangement joins TRBV7-3 to TRBJ2-2, with 9 bases identical to TRBD2. The sequence derives from an adult with an advanced solid tumor such as melanoma, head and neck, liver or kidney cancer. CDR3 nucleotide sequence: TGTGCCAGCAAGCGGGGGGACACCGGGGAGCTGTTTTTT. This codes for CASKRGDTGELFF.